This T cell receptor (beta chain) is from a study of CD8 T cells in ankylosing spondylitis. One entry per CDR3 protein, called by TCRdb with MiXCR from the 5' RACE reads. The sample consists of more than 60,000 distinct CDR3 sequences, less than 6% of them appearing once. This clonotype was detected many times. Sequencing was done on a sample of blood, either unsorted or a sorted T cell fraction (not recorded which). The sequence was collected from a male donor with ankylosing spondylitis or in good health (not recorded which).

In DNA, the CDR3 is TGTGCCAGCAGTTATAGGAGGGGTGAAAAACTGTTTTTT. This gives the protein CASSYRRGEKLFF. The genes are TRBV27 and TRBJ1-4; possibly TRBD1 for D (5 bases). Germline CDR1 and CDR2: MNHEY and SMNVEV (reference sequence). V gave up 4 bases and J gave up 7 bases, with 10 bases separating them. The CDR3 runs to 13 residues.